This T cell receptor (beta chain) was sequenced during a study of spatial heterogeneity in lung cancer (dated by TCRdb to about 2019). Broadly, across the study: More beta-chain than alpha-chain transcripts were consistently detected, likely reflecting higher beta-chain transcript abundance. In the raw uncorrected reads, each unique combination of TCR and UMI appeared more than ten times on average. TCR repertoire features were related to nonsynonymous mutation counts determined by whole-exome sequencing of tumor tissue. At surgery, both alpha and beta chains were TCR-sequenced in fewer than 250 tumor regions, fewer than 80 matched nontumor lung samples and some 56 PBMC samples. The study quantitatively compared TCR alpha and beta repertoires across multiple tumor regions, matched nontumor lung and blood in non-small cell lung cancer. Study-wide conclusions, independent of this receptor: Ubiquitous expanded tumor TCRs were found in blood more often at tumor resection than at routine follow-up. Additional single-cell paired TCR alpha and beta sequencing was considered necessary to confirm, at a functional level, the hypothesis that regional TCRs recognize regional mutations.

The junction carries 13 bases between V and J, which are trimmed by 2 bases and 0 bases respectively. The germline V gene yields MNHNS for CDR1 and SASEGT for CDR2. The CDR3 starts with the cysteine, ends with the phenylalanine, and has 16 residues. Left in the record is the CDR3 DNA by itself, 48 bases read in frame from the first base. This clonotype was seen a few times. The target of this receptor is not known. Base qualities are missing; no much larger clone stands one base away. The meaning of the sample's time point label: sample taken at primary tumor resection. Donors were 72 patients with early-stage, untreated non-small cell lung cancer from the lung TRACERx cohort. Whole RNA extracted from tumor and nontumor lung tissue, or from cryopreserved PBMC samples, was used for TCR sequencing without cell sorting. Only patients for whom sufficient RNA was available from at least two tumor regions were selected for TCR sequencing.

Libraries came from 5' RACE. The sequencer was a NextSeq 500. In the TCR library protocol, a unique molecular identifier was attached to each TCR cDNA molecule so that PCR and sequencing errors could be corrected. In the authors' own workflow: TCR identification, UMI-based error correction and CDR3 extraction were performed with Decombinator tools. TCRs above a frequency of 2 per 1,000, corresponding to the top 1% of the tumor frequency distribution, were defined as expanded. Rényi diversity was computed with the R vegan package after subsampling each repertoire 100 times to 5,000 TCRs. CDR3 similarity networks were built from amino acid triplet string-kernel similarity, with CDR3s being connected when pairwise similarity was above 0.82. TCRdb trimmed public reads at Q25 via fastp, called clones via MiXCR and kept in-frame beta chains. Merged by CDR3 protein, the rows form single entries marked with the most common genes and DNA. The V and J calls, along with clone size, are taken from TCRdb and not from the paper's own processing. This sample has tens of thousands of distinct CDR3 sequences in its table, and 10% to 15% of those were observed once. The biggest ten clones account for approximately 39% of the sample.

The sample was PBMCs, taken at surgery. This clonotype was obtained from a male donor with early-stage non-small cell lung cancer. The chain employs TRBV6-1 and TRBJ1-2; no D gene is confidently identified. CDR3 reads: CASSEFRMIPNYGYTF. The sequenced DNA: TGTGCCAGCAGTGAATTCCGGATGATCCCTAACTATGGCTACACCTTC.